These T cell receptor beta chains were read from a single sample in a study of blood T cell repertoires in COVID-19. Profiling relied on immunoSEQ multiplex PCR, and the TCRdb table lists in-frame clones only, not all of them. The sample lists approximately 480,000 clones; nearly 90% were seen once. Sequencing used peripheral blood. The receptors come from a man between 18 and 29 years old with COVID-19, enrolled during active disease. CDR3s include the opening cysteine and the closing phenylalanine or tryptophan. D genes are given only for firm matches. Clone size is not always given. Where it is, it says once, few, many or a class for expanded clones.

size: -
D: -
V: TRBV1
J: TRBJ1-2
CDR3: CTSSQDAGGANYGYTF
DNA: TGCACCAGCAGCCAAGATGCAGGGGGCGCGAACTATGGCTACACCTTC

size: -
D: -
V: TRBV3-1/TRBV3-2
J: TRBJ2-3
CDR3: CASSQDFIGSRDTQYF
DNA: TGTGCCAGCAGCCAAGATTTTATAGGATCTAGAGATACGCAGTATTTT

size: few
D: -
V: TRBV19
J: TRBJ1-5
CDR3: CASSWSKGVNQPQHF
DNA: TGTGCCAGTAGTTGGTCTAAGGGGGTCAATCAGCCCCAGCATTTT

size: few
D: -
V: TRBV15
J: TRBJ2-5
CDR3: CATSLTGANGETQYF
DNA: TGTGCCACCAGCCTAACTGGGGCTAATGGGGAGACCCAGTACTTC

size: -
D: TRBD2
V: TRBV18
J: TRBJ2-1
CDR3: CASSPEGTSGATLGEQFF
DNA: TGTGCCAGCTCACCAGAGGGGACTAGCGGGGCTACCCTTGGAGAGCAGTTCTTC

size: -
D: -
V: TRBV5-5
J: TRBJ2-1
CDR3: CASSSRDTYNEQFF
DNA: TGTGCCAGCAGCTCCCGGGACACCTACAATGAGCAGTTCTTC

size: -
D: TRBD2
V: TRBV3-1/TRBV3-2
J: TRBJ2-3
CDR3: CASSRLAGEGTDTQYF
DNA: TGTGCCAGCAGCCGCTTAGCGGGAGAGGGCACAGATACGCAGTATTTT

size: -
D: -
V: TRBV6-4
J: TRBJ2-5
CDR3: CASSENGGQETQYF
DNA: TGTGCCAGCAGTGAAAATGGGGGGCAAGAGACCCAGTACTTC

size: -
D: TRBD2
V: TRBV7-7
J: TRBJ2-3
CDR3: CASSPTGGSGIDTQYF
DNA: TGTGCCAGCAGCCCTACGGGGGGGTCGGGTATAGATACGCAGTATTTT

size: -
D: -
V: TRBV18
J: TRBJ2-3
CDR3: CASSPLLTDTQYF
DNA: TGTGCCAGCTCACCCCTACTCACAGATACGCAGTATTTT

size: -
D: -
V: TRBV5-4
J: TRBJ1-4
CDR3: CASSPKPSKEKLFF
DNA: TGTGCCAGCAGCCCTAAACCCTCTAAAGAAAAACTGTTTTTT

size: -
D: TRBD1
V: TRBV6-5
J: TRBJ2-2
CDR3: CASRIDRGYTGELFF
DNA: TGTGCCAGCAGAATCGACAGGGGTTACACCGGGGAGCTGTTTTTT

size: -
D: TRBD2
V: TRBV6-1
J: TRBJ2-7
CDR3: CASSEGLAGDEQYF
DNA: TGTGCCAGCAGTGAAGGGCTAGCGGGAGACGAGCAGTACTTC

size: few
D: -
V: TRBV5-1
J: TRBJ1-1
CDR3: CASSLDRVGTEAFF
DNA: TGCGCCAGCAGCTTGGACAGGGTGGGAACTGAAGCTTTCTTT

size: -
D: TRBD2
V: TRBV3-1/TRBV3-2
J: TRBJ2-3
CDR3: CASSRSGVVDTQYF
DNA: TGTGCCAGCAGCCGCAGCGGGGTGGTAGATACGCAGTATTTT